The sequence of this TCR beta chain was determined in a study of T-cell memory formation after mild COVID-19. Study-wide points: Day 37-peaking second-wave clones had unconfirmed SARS-CoV-2 specificity. Shrinking CD4+ clones resided mostly in CM and EM, and CD8+ ones in EMRA. Some clones that responded turned up in pre-infection memory, which suggests that cross-reactive memory joined in.

Regarding this clonotype: Its antigen remains unknown.

The authors produced TCR alpha and TCR beta cDNA libraries with sample barcodes and UMIs by 5'RACE using constant-segment primers. TCRdb reanalysed the 5' RACE reads using MiXCR and keeps one entry per CDR3 protein. The table includes 530,000 or so distinct CDR3 sequences, around 16% detected once. V was clipped by 1 base and J by 3 bases, with 10 bases between them. CDR3 length: 15 amino acids. The rearrangement links TRBV12-3 or TRBV12-4 to TRBJ2-1; unclear D gene. This sequence originates from an adult woman who had mild COVID-19 (a few samples of this study predate the infection). Cell type and time point are not known. Sequenced input: PBMCs or a T cell subset sorted from them (not recorded which). The CDR3 region is CASSLVPGRYNEQFF. CDR3 in DNA: TGTGCCAGCAGTTTAGTCCCAGGCCGCTACAATGAGCAGTTCTTC.